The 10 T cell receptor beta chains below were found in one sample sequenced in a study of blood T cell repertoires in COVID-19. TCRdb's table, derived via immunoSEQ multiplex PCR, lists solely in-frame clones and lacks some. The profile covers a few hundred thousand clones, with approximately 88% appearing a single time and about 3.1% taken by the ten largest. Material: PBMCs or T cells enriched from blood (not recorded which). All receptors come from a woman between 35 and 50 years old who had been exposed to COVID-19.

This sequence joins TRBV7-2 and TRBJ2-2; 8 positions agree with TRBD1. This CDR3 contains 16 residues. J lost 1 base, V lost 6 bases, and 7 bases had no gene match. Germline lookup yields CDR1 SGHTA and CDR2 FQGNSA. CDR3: CASRRRGQGNTGELFF. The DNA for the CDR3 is TGTGCCAGCAGACGACGAGGACAGGGGAACACCGGGGAGCTGTTTTTT. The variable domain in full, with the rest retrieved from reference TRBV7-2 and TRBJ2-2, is GAGVSQSPSNKVTEKGKDVELRCDPISGHTALYWYRQSLGQGLEFLIYFQGNSAPDKSGLPSDRFSAERTGGSVSTLTIQRTQQEDSAVYLCASRRRGQGNTGELFFGEGSRLTVL.

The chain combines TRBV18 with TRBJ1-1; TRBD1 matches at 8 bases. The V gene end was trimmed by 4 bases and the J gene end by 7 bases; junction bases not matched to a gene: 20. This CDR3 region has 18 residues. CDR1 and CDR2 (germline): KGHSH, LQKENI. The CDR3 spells CASSLTIDRGPYPYEAFF. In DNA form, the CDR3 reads TGTGCCAGCTCACTAACAATCGACAGGGGTCCCTACCCCTATGAAGCTTTCTTT. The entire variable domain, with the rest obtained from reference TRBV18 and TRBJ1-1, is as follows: NAGVMQNPRHLVRRRGQEARLRCSPMKGHSHVYWYRQLPEEGLKFMVYLQKENIIDESGMPKERFSAEFPKEGPSILRIQQVVRGDSAAYFCASSLTIDRGPYPYEAFFGQGTRLTVV.

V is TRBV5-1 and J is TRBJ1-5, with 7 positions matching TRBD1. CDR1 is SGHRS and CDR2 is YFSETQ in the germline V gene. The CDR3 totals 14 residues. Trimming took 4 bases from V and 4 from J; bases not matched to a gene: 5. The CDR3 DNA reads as TGCGCCAGCAGCCCGGACAGGAATAATCAGCCCCAGCATTTT. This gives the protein CASSPDRNNQPQHF.

The CDR3: CASSQAQAAGNTIYF. DNA for the CDR3: TGTGCCAGCAGCCAAGCACAAGCGGCTGGAAACACCATATATTTT. The V and J genes are TRBV3-1 (or the pseudogene TRBV3-2) and TRBJ1-3; D remains ambiguous. The germline V and J ends were trimmed by 1 base and 2 bases, with 9 bases remaining between them. The CDR3 length is 15 residues. Germline values: CDR1 LGHDT, CDR2 YNNKEL (reference sequence).

CDR3 nucleotide sequence: TGTGCCAGTAGGGACAGAGATTATAGCAATCAGCCCCAGCATTTT. Amino acids: CASRDRDYSNQPQHF. The J gene is TRBJ1-5, the V gene TRBV19; a weak D match, TRBD1 (6 bases). Germline V gives CDR1 LNHDA, CDR2 SQIVND (reference sequence). V dropped 6 bases and J dropped 0 bases, with 12 bases sitting between them. This CDR3 contains 15 residues.

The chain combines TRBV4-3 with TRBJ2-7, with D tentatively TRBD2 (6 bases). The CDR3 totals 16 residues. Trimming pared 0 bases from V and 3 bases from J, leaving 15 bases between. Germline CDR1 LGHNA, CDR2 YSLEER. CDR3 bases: TGCGCCAGCAGCCAAGATCAACGAGGAGCGGGCTACGAGCAGTACTTC. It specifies CASSQDQRGAGYEQYF.

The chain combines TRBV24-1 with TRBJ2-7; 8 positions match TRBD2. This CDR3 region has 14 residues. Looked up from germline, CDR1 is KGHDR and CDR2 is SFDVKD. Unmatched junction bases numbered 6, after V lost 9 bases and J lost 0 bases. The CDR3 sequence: CATAAGALSYEQYV. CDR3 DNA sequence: TGTGCCACCGCAGCGGGAGCGCTCTCCTACGAGCAGTACGTC.

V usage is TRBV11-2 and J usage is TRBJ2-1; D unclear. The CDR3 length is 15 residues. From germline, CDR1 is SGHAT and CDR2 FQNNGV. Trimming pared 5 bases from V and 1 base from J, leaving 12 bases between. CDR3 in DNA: TGTGCCAGCAGCCCGAGAGCCCCTTCCTACAATGAGCAGTTCTTC. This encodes CASSPRAPSYNEQFF.

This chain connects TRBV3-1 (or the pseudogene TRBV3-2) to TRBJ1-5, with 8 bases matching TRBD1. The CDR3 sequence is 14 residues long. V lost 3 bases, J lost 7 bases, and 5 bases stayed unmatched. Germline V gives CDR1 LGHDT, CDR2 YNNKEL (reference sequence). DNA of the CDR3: TGTGCCAGCAGCCAGACAGGGGAAGGCCAGCCCCAGCATTTT. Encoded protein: CASSQTGEGQPQHF.

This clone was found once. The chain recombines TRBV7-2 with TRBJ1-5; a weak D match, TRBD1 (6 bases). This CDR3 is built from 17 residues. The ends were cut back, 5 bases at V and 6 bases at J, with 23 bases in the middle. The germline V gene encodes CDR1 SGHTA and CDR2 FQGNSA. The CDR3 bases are TGTGCCAGCAGCCTCCTGGGGGGGGGCGTAGATTTTCAGCCCCAGCATTTT. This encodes CASSLLGGGVDFQPQHF.